These 11 T cell receptor beta chains were all obtained from the same sample, sequenced in a study of blood T cell repertoires in COVID-19. The repertoire was sequenced with immunoSEQ multiplex PCR; TCRdb's copy has only in-frame clones and lacks some. The profile covers hundreds of thousands of clones, with over 75% appearing a single time and about 1.1% taken by the ten largest. The sequencing sample was made of PBMCs or T cells enriched from blood (not recorded which). Receptor source: a man under 40 who had recovered from COVID-19.

V gene TRBV4-1 combines with J gene TRBJ1-2, with D unresolved. CDR1 MGHRA and CDR2 YSYEKL come from the germline V gene. The germline V and J ends were trimmed by 4 bases and 7 bases, with 16 bases remaining between them. The CDR3 sequence is 14 residues long. The CDR3 protein is CASSPPGTNSGYTF. The CDR3 DNA sequence: TGCGCCAGCAGCCCCCCCGGAACTAATAGTGGCTACACCTTC.

The chain couples TRBV9 to TRBJ2-1, with D perhaps matching TRBD2 (5 bases). The CDR3 contains 13 residues. V lost 3 bases and J lost 3, with 7 bases in between. Germline V gene sequence: CDR1 SGDLS, CDR2 YYNGEE. For the CDR3, the DNA is TGTGCCAGCAGCGAGGACTTCTACAATGAGCAGTTCTTC. Residues: CASSEDFYNEQFF.

The chain joins TRBV10-3 to TRBJ1-4, with a weak D call TRBD1 (5 bases). Germline-derived CDR1 and CDR2 are ENHRY and SYGVKD. The CDR3 sequence is 14 residues long. Trimming cost V 10 bases and J 5 bases, with 17 bases left between them. The CDR3 loop is CATGRGTENEKLFF. The CDR3 nucleotides are TGTGCCACGGGGCGCGGGACTGAGAATGAAAAACTGTTTTTT.

This clone turned up a few times. The chain carries TRBV7-2 and TRBJ1-3, with TRBD1 identical over 7 bases. The V and J ends lost 4 bases and 5 bases, in that order; junction bases with no gene match: 8. The CDR3 has 15 amino acids. The germline V gene encodes CDR1 SGHTA and CDR2 FQGNSA. The CDR3 protein is CASSSPTGVRNTIYF. The CDR3 coding sequence is TGTGCCAGCAGCTCCCCTACAGGGGTGAGAAACACCATATATTTT.

The sample holds a few counts of this clone. CDR3 protein: CASRRGANTEAFF. CDR3 coding DNA: TGTGCCAGCAGACGAGGAGCGAACACTGAAGCTTTCTTT. The J gene is TRBJ1-1, the V gene TRBV6-6; D unclear. The CDR3 loop spans 13 amino acids. Looked up from germline, CDR1 is MNHNY and CDR2 is SVGAGI (reference sequence). V lost 6 bases and J lost 1, with 9 bases in between.

J is TRBJ2-7 and V is TRBV27, with TRBD2 matching over 14 bases. CDR1 is MNHEY, CDR2 SMNVEV, per germline (reference sequence). The CDR3 contains 17 residues. With V trimmed by 5 bases and J by 5 bases, 11 bases remained unmatched. CDR3 DNA: TGTGCCAGCAGTCCGACCGGGACTAGCGGGAGTATGCACGAGCAGTACTTC. Translation: CASSPTGTSGSMHEQYF.

The V and J genes are TRBV18 and TRBJ1-4, with D perhaps matching TRBD1 (5 bases). The CDR3 totals 14 residues. The V end lost 3 bases, the J end lost 7 bases, and 12 bases lay between the germline ends. The germline gives CDR1 KGHSH, CDR2 LQKENI. As DNA, the CDR3 is TGTGCCAGCTCACCTGGGCAGGGTGGTGAAAAACTGTTTTTT. Protein sequence: CASSPGQGGEKLFF.

The chain combines TRBV6-5 with TRBJ1-3, with D possibly matching TRBD1 (5 bases). Looked up from germline, CDR1 is MNHEY and CDR2 is SVGAGI. The CDR3 runs 14 residues. Trimming removed 6 bases from V and 2 bases from J, with 11 bases in between. CDR3 amino acids: CASSPRGAGNTIYF. The DNA of the CDR3 is TGTGCCAGCAGCCCCCGGGGGGCTGGAAACACCATATATTTT.

The chain carries TRBV28 and TRBJ2-2, with 10 bases fitting TRBD1. CDR1 is MDHEN, CDR2 SYDVKM, per germline. The V segment lost 3 bases and the J segment 5 bases; nucleotides outside the gene matches: 9. This CDR3 spans 17 amino acids. CDR3 region: CASSFFGTGDLTGELFF. The CDR3 coding sequence is TGTGCCAGCAGTTTTTTTGGGACAGGGGATCTAACCGGGGAGCTGTTTTTT. Full variable domain (outside the CDR3, taken from reference TRBV28 and TRBJ2-2): DVKVTQSSRYLVKRTGEKVFLECVQDMDHENMFWYRQDPGLGLRLIYFSYDVKMKEKGDIPEGYSVSREKKERFSLILESASTNQTSMYLCASSFFGTGDLTGELFFGEGSRLTVL.

In its sample, this clone was seen a few times. In DNA, the CDR3 is TGTGCCAGCAGCCCTGGACTAGCGGGAGGTTTGACCTACGAGCAGTACTTC. It yields the protein CASSPGLAGGLTYEQYF. The chain uses TRBV28 and TRBJ2-7; 14 positions match TRBD2. This CDR3 has 17 residues. The germline V gene encodes CDR1 MDHEN and CDR2 SYDVKM. Losses at the gene ends were 6 bases for V and 2 bases for J; bases not matched to a gene: 9.

This chain uses TRBV10-1 with TRBJ2-1, with a possible D match to TRBD1 (5 bases). Trimming stripped 0 bases from V and 5 bases from J, with 8 bases between. From germline, CDR1 is WNHNN and CDR2 SYGVQD (reference sequence). The CDR3 sequence is 14 residues long. As DNA, the CDR3 is TGCGCCAGCAGTGAGTCAGGGGCAGACAATGAGCAGTTCTTC. Protein: CASSESGADNEQFF.